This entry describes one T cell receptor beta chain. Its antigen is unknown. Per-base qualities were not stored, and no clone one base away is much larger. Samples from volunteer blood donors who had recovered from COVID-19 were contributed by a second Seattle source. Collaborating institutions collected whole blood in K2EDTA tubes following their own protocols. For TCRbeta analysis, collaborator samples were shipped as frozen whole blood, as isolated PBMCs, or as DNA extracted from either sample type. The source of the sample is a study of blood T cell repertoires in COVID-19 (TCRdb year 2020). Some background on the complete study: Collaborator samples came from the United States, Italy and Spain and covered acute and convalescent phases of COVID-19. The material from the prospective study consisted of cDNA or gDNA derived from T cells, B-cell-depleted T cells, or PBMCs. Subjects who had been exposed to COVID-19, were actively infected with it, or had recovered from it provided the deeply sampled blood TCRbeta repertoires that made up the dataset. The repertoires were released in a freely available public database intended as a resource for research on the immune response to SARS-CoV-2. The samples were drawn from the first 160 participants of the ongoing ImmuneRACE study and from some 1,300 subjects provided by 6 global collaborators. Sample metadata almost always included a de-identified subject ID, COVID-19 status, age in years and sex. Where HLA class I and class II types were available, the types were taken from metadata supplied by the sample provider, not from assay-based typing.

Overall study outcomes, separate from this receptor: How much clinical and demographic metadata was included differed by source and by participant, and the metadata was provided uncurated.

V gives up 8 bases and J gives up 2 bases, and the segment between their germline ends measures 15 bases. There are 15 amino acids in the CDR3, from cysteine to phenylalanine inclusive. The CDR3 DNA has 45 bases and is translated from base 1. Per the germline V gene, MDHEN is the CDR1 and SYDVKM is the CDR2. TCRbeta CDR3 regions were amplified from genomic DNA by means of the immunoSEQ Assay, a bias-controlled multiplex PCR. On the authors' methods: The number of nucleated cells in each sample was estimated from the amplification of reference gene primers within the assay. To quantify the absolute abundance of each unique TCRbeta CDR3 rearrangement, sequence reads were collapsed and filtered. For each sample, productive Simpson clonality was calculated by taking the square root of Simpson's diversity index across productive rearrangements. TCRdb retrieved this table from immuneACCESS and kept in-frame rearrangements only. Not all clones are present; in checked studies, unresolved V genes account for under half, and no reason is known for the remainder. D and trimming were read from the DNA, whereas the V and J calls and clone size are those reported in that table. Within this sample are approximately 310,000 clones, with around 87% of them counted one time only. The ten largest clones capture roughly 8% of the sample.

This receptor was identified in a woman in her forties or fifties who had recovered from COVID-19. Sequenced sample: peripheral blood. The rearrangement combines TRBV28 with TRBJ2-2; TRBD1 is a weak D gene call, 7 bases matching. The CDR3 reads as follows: CASYRGTANTGELFF. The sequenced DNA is TGTGCCAGCTACCGCGGGACAGCAAACACCGGGGAGCTGTTTTTT.